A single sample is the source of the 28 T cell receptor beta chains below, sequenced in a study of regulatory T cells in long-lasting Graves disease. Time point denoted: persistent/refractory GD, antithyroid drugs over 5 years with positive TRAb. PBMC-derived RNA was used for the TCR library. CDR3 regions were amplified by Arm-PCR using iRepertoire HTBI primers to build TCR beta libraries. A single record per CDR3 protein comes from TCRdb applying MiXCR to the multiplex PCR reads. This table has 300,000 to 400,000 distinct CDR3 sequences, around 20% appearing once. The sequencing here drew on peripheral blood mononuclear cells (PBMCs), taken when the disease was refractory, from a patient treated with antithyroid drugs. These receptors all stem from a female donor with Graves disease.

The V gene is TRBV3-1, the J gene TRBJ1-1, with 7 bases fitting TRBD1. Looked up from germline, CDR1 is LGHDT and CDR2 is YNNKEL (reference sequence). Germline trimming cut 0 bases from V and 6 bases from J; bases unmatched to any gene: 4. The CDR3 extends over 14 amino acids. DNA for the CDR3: TGTGCCAGCAGCCAAGACCTCGACAGGGCTGAAGCTTTCTTT. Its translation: CASSQDLDRAEAFF.

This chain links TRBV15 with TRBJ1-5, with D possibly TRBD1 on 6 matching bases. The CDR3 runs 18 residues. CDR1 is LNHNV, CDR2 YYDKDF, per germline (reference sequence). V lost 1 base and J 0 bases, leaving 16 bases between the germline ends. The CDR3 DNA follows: TGTGCCACCAGCAGAGGGGTGAACAGGGTATATAGCAATCAGCCCCAGCATTTT. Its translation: CATSRGVNRVYSNQPQHF.

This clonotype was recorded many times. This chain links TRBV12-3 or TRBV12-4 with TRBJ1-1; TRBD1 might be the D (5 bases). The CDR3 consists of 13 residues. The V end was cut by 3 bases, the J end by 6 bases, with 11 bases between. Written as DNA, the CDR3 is TGTGCCAGCAGTTTTGGGGCGCGGGCTGAAGCTTTCTTT. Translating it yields CASSFGARAEAFF.

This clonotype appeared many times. CDR3 region: CASSESVIVRGPDSYIQYF. The CDR3 DNA sequence: TGTGCCAGCAGTGAATCGGTAATTGTTCGCGGACCGGACAGTTACATTCAGTACTTC. This chain uses TRBV2 with TRBJ2-4, with D possibly being TRBD1 (6 bases). Trimming removed 2 bases at V and 8 bases at J, with 28 bases between. The CDR3 totals 19 residues. Germline V gives CDR1 SNHLY, CDR2 FYNNEI.

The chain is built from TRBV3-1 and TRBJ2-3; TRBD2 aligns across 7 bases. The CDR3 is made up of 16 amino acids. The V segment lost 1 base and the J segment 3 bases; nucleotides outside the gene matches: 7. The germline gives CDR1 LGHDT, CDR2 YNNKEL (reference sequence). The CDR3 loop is CASSQVRGVGTDTQYF. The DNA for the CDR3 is TGTGCCAGCAGCCAAGTACGGGGGGTGGGAACAGATACGCAGTATTTT.

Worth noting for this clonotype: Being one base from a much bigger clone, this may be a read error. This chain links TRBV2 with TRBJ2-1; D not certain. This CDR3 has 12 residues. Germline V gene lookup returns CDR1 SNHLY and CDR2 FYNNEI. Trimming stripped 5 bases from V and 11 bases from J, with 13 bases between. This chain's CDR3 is CASSPKASKQFF. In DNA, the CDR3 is TGTGCCAGCAGTCCTAAAGCGAGTAAGCAGTTCTTC.

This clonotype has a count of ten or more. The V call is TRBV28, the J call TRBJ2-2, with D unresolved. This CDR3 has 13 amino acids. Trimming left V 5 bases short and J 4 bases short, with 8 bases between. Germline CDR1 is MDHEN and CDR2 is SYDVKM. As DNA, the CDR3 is TGTGCCAGCAGTATGACACCCACCGGGGAGCTGTTTTTT. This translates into CASSMTPTGELFF.

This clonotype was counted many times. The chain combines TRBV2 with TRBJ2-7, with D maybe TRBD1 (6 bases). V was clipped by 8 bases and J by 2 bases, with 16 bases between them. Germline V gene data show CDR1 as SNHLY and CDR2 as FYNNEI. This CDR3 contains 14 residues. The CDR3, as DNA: TGTGCCAGCGCCCTCGGGACACCTGCCTACGAGCAGTACTTC. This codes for CASALGTPAYEQYF.

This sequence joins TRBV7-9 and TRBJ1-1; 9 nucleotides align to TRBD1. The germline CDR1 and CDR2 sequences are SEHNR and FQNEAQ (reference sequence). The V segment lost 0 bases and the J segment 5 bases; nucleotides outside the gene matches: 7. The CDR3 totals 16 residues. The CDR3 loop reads CASSLAIGQGKTEAFF. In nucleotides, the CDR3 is TGTGCCAGCAGCTTAGCGATAGGACAGGGGAAGACTGAAGCTTTCTTT.

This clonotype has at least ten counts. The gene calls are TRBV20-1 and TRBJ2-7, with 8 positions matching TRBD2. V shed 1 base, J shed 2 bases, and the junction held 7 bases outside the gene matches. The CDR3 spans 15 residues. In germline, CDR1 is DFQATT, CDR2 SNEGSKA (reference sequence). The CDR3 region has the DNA TGCAGTGCTAGAGCCCTCCGGGAGGGAACCTACGAGCAGTACTTC. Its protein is CSARALREGTYEQYF.

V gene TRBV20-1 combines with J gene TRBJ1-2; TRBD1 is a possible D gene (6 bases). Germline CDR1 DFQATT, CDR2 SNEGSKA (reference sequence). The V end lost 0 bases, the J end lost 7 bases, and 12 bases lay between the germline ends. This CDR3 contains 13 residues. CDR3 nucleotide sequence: TGCAGTGCTAGAGACCCCCGCAGGGGTGGCTACACCTTC. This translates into CSARDPRRGGYTF.

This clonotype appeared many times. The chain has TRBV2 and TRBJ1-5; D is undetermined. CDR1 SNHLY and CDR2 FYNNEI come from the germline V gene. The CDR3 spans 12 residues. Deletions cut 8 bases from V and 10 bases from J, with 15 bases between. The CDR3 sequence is CASFGGVGPQHF. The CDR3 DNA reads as TGTGCCAGCTTTGGCGGGGTTGGCCCCCAGCATTTT.

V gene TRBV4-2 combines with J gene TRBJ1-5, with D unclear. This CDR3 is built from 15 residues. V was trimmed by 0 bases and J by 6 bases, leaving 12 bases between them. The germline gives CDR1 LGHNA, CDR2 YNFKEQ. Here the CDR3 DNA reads TGTGCCAGCAGCCAAGAAGGGAGGTTAGGTCAGCCCCAGCATTTT. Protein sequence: CASSQEGRLGQPQHF.

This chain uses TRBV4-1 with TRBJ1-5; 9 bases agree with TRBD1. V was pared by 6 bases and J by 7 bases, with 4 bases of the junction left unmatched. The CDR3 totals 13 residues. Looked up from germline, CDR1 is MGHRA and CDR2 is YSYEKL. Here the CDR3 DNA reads TGCGCCAGCAGAGGGACAGGGAAGCAGCCCCAGCATTTT. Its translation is CASRGTGKQPQHF.

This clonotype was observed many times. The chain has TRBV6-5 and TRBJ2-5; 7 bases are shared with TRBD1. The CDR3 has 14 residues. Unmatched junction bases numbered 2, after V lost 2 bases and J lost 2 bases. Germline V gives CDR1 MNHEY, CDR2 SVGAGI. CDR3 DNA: TGTGCCAGCAGTTACGGGACAGCACAAGAGACCCAGTACTTC. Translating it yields CASSYGTAQETQYF.

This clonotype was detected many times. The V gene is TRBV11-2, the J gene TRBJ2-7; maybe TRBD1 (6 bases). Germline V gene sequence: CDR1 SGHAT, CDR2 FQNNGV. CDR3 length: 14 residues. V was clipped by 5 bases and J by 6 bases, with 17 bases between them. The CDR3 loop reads CASSRDNAGFEQYF. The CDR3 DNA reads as TGTGCCAGCAGCCGGGACAACGCAGGTTTCGAGCAGTACTTC.

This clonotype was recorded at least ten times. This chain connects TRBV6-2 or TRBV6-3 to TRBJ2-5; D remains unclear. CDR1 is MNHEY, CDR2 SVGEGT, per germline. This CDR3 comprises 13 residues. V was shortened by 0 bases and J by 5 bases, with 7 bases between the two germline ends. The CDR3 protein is CASSYSIRETQYF. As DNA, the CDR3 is TGTGCCAGCAGTTACTCGATTCGGGAGACCCAGTACTTC.

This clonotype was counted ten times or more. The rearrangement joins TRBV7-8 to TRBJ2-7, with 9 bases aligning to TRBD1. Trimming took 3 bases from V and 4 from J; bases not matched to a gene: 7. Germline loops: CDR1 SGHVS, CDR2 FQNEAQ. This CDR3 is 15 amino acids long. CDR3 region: CASSLHRDRAYEQYF. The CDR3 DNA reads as TGTGCCAGCAGCTTGCACCGGGACAGGGCTTACGAGCAGTACTTC. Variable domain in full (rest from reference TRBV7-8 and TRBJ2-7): GAGVSQSPRYKVAKRGQDVALRCDPISGHVSLFWYQQALGQGPEFLTYFQNEAQLDKSGLPSDRFFAERPEGSVSTLKIQRTQQEDSAVYLCASSLHRDRAYEQYFGPGTRLTVT.

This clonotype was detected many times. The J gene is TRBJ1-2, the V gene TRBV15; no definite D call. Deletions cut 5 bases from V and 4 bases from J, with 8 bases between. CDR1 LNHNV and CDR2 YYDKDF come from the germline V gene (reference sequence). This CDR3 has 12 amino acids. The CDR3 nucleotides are TGTGCCACCAGCGTGGGATTCTATGGCTACACCTTC. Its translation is CATSVGFYGYTF.

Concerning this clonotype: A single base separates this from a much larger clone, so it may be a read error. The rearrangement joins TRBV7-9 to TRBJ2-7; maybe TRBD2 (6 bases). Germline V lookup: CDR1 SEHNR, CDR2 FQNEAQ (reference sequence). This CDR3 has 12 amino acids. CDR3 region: CAGSYEGGEQYF. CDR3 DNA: TGTGCCGGCAGTTACGAAGGAGGGGAGCAGTACTTC. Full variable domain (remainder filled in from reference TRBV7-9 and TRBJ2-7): DTGVSQNPRHKITKRGQNVTFRCDPISEHNRLYWYRQTLGQGPEFLTYFQNEAQLEKSRLLSDRFSAERPKGSFSTLEIQRTEQGDSAMYLCAGSYEGGEQYFGPGTRLTVT.

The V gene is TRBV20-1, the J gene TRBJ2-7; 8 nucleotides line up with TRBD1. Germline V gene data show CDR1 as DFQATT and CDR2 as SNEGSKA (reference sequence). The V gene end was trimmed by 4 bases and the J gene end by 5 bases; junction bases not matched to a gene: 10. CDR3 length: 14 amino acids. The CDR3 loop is CSATSTGAWNEQYF. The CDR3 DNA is TGCAGTGCTACTTCGACAGGGGCCTGGAACGAGCAGTACTTC.

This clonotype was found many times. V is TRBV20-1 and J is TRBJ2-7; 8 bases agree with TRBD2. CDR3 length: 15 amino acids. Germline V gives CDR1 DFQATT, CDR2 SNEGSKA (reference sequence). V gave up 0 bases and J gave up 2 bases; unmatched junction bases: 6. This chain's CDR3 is CSAREPSGSTYEQYF. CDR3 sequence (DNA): TGCAGTGCTAGAGAACCTAGCGGGTCCACCTACGAGCAGTACTTC.

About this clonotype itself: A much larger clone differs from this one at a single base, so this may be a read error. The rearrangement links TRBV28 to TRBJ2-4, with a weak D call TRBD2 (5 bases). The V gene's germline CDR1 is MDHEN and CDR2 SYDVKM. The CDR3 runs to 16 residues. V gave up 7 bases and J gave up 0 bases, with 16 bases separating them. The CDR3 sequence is CASMRAGALAKNIQYF. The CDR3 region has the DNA TGTGCCAGCATGAGGGCAGGTGCCCTAGCCAAAAACATTCAGTACTTC.

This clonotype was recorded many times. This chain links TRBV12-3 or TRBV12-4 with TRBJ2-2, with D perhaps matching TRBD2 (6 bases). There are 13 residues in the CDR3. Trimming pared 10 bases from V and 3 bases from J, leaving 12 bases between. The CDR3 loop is CATGDSHTGELFF. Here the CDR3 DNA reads TGTGCCACGGGGGACTCACACACCGGGGAGCTGTTTTTT.

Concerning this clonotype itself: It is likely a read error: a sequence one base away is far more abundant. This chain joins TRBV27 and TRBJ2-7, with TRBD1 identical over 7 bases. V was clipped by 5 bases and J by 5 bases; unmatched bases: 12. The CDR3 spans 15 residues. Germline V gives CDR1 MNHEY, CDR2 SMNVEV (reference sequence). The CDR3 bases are TGTGCCAGCAGTGGTCTTTCCGACAGGGACGACGAGCAGTACTTC. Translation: CASSGLSDRDDEQYF.

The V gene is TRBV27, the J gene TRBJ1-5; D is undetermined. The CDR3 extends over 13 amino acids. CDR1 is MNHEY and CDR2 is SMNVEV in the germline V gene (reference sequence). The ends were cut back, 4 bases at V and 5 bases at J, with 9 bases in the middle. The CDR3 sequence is CASSYVVDQPQHF. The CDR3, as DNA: TGTGCCAGCAGTTACGTCGTGGATCAGCCCCAGCATTTT.

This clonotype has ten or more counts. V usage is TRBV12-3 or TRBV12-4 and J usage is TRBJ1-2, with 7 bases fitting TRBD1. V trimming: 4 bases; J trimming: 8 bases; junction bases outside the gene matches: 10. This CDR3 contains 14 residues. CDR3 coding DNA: TGTGCCAGCAGTTCTCCGGGACAGCCCTGGGGCTACACCTTC. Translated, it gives CASSSPGQPWGYTF.

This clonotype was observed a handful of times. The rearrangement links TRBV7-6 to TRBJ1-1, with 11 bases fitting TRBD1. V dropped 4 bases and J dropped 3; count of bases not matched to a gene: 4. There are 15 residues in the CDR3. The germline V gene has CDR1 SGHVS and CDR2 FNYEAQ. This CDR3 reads CASSSGTGGDTEAFF. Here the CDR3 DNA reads TGTGCCAGCAGCTCAGGGACAGGGGGGGACACTGAAGCTTTCTTT.